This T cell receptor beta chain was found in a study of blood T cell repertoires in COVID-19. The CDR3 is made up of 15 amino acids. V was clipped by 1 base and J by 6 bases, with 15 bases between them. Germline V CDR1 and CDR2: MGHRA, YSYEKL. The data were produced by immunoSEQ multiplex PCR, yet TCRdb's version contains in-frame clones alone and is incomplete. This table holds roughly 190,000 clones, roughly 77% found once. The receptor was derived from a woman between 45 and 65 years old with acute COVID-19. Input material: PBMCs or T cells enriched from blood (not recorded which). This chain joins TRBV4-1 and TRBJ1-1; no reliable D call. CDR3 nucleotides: TGCGCCAGCAGCCAAGCTGAGCTCGTTGTGGCTGAAGCTTTCTTT. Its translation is CASSQAELVVAEAFF.